This TCR beta chain was sequenced during a study of graft-versus-host responses after intestinal transplantation (dated by TCRdb to the early 2020s). Broadly, across the study: Multivisceral, liver-intestinal, or isolated intestinal transplants were received by the recipients. After intestinal transplantation, graft-versus-host and host-versus-graft alloreactive T cell clones were followed in the graft, circulation and bone marrow using bulk TCR-beta CDR3 sequencing. To identify alloreactive clones, pre-transplant mixed lymphocyte reaction products were sequenced and then compared with unstimulated pre-transplant donor and recipient T cells. Instead of going to the commercial service, samples from a few later patients were sequenced in-house on an Illumina MiSeq and processed with MiXCR. A cohort of about 25 intestinal transplant recipients, including one retransplant, was enrolled, and a few patients lacking pretransplant specimens were excluded. A peak of at least 4% donor T cells among recipient peripheral blood mononuclear cells was the definition used for donor T cell macrochimerism. Every recipient was given anti-thymocyte globulin induction, followed by about three years of maintenance tacrolimus and steroids.

A word on this clone: This receptor's antigen is unknown. No quality values exist for individual bases; no much larger clone is one base distant.

The meaning of the sample's time point label: cells obtained before transplantation from donor or recipient. CD3+CD4+ and CD3+CD8+ populations were FACS-sorted from unstimulated pre-transplant donor and recipient cells taken from spleen or lymph nodes. Library creation used the immunoSEQ multiplex PCR assay. For most patients, genomic DNA was isolated with the Qiagen DNeasy Blood and Tissue Kit and shipped frozen to Adaptive Biotechnologies for TCR sequencing. Adaptive Biotechnologies carried out high-throughput TCR-beta CDR3 sequencing of genomic DNA for most patients. Regarding the original processing steps: Adaptive's ImmunoSEQ software was the source of the TCR sequencing data for about 17 patients, while a few other patients were processed with MiXCR and VDJtools. To correct CD4 versus CD8 sorting errors, any sequence found in both subsets at a frequency ratio below 5:1 was removed. CDR3 nucleotide sequences shared between donor and recipient were removed because the origin of such sequences could not be assigned. To be classed as alloreactive, a clone needed at least 2-fold expansion over unstimulated cells and a minimum CFSE-low frequency of 0.002% (template counts) or 0.001% (read counts). A clone was considered mappable if detected in the sequenced pre-transplant spleen, lymph node, or MLR CFSE-low populations of the donor or recipient. The cumulative frequency of alloreactive clones was calculated as a percentage of all sequences, weighted by copy number. TCRdb limited this immuneACCESS table to in-frame rearrangements with V and J called. A share of clones is missing; checked studies link under half to unresolved V genes, and the rest is unexplained. The V and J calls and clone size come from that table; D and trimming were worked out from the DNA. Present in this sample are roughly 120,000 clones, approximately 92% of which were seen just once. About 0.11% of the sample is held by the ten biggest clonotypes.

Results and caveats for the whole study, not just this receptor: GvH clones were detected in recipient bone marrow, and some of these GvH clones were observed earlier in ileal mucosa or blood, consistent with an intestinal mucosal origin. The conclusions were limited by the relatively low number and heterogeneity of the intestinal transplant patients. In patients with donor T cell macrochimerism, the allografts had high GvH to HvG T cell clonal ratios. Early after transplant, peak levels of circulating GvH clones were associated with declines in HvG clones.

The CDR3 sequence holds 16 residues, the cysteine and phenylalanine included. Kept here is only the CDR3 DNA, which spans 48 bases and is read in frame from base 1. CDR1 and CDR2 were assigned from the germline V gene as LGHNA and YNFKEQ. V is trimmed back by 0 bases and J by 7 bases, and the junction contains 6 bases that no gene match accounts for. Recombination joined TRBV4-2 with TRBJ1-4; TRBD1 matches 9 bases in the middle. Sequenced here: unstimulated CD4+ T cells sorted from spleen or lymph node cells, sampled before intestinal transplant. The receptor was isolated from a human donor who received an intestinal transplant. The CDR3 protein sequence reads: CASSQEKGQGIEKLFF. The DNA sequence reads TGTGCCAGCAGCCAAGAAAAGGGACAGGGTATTGAAAAACTGTTTTTT.